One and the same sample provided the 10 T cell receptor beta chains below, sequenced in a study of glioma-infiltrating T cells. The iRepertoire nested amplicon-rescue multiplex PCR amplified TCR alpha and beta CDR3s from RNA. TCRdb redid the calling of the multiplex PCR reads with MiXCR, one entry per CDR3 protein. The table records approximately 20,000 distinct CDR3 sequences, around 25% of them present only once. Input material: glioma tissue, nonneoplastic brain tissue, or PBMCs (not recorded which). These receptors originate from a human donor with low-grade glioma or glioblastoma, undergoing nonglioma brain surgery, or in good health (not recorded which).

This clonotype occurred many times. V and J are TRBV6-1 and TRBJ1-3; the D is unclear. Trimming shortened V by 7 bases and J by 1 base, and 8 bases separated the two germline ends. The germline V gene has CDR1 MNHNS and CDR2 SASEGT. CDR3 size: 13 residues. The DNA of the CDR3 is TGTGCCAGCACCGGTGCGTCTGGAAACACCATATATTTT. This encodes CASTGASGNTIYF.

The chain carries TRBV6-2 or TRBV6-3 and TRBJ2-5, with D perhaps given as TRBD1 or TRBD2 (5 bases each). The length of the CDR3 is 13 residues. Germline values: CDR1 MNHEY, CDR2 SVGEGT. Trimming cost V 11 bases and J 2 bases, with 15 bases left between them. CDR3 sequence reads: CARDPPPQETQYF. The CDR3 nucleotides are TGTGCCCGGGACCCGCCGCCTCAAGAGACCCAGTACTTC.

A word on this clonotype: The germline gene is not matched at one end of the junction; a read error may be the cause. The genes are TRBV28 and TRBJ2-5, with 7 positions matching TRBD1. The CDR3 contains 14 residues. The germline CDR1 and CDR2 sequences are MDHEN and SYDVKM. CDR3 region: CASSLGGREETKYF. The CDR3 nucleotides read TGTGCCAGCAGCCTAGGGGGCAGGGAAGAGACCAAGTACTTC.

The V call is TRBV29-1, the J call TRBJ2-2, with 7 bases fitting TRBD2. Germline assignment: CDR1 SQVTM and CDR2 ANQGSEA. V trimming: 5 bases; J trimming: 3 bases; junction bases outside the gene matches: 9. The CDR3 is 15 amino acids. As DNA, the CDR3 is TGCAGCGTTATCCGTGGGGGGGTCGACACCGGGGAGCTGTTTTTT. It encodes CSVIRGGVDTGELFF.

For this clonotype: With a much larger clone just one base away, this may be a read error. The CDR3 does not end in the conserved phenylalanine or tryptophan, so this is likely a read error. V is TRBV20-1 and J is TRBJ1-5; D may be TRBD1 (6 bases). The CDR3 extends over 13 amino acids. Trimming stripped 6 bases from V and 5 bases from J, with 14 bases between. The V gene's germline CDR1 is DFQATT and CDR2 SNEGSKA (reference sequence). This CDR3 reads CSATQGRDQPQHL. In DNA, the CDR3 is TGCAGTGCCACGCAGGGGAGGGATCAGCCCCAGCATCTT.

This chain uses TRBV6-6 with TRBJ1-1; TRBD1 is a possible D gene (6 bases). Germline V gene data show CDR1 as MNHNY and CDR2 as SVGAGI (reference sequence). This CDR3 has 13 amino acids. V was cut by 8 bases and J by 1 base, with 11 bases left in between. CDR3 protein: CASGRQENTEAFF. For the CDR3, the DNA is TGTGCCAGCGGACGACAGGAGAACACTGAAGCTTTCTTT.

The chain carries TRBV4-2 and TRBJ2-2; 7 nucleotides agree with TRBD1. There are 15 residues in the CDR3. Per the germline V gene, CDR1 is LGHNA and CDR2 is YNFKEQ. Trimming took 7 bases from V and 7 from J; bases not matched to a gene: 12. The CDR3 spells CASTEGAGMVGELFF. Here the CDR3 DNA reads TGTGCCAGCACCGAGGGGGCAGGGATGGTCGGGGAGCTGTTTTTT.

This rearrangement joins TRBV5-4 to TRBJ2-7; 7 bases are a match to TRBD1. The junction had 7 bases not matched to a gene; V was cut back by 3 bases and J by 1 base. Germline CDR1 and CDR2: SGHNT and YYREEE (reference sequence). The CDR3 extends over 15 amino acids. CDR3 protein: CASSSSLTGSYEQYF. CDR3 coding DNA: TGTGCCAGCAGCTCCTCTTTGACAGGGTCCTACGAGCAGTACTTC.

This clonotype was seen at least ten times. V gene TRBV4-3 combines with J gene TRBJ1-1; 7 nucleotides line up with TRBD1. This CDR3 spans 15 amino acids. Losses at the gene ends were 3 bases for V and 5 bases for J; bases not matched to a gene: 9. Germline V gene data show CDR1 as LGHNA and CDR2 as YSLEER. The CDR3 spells CASSQQGGSETEAFF. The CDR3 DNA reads TGCGCCAGCAGCCAGCAAGGGGGCTCTGAAACTGAAGCTTTCTTT.

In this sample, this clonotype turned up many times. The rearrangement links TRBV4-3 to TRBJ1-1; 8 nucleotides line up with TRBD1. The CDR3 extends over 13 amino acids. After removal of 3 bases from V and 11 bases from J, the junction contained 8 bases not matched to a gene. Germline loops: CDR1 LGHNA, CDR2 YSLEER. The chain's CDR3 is CASSQTQGAGAFF. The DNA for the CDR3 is TGCGCCAGCAGCCAGACCCAGGGGGCGGGGGCTTTCTTT.